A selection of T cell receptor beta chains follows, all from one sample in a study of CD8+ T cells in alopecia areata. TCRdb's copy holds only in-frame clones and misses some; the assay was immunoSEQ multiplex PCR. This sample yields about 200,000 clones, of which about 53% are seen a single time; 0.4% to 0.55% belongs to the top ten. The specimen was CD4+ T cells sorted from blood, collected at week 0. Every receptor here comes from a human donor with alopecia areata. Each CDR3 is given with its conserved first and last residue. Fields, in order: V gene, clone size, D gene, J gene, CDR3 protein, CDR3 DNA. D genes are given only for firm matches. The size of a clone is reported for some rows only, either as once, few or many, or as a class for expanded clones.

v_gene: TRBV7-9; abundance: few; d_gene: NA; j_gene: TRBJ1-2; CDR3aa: CASTRDPYGYTF; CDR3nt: TGTGCCAGCACCAGGGATCCCTATGGCTACACCTTC
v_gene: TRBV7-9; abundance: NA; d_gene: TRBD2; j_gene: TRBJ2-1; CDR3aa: CASSQASGGRLGNEQFF; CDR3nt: TGTGCCAGCAGCCAAGCTAGCGGGGGCCGTTTGGGCAATGAGCAGTTCTTC
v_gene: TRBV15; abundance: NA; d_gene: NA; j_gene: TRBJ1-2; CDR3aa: CATSRDGVPVFHGYTF; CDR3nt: TGTGCCACCAGCAGAGATGGCGTTCCGGTCTTCCATGGCTACACCTTC
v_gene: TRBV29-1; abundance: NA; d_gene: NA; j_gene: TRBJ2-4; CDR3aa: CSVESSHVAKNIQYF; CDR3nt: TGCAGCGTTGAAAGCAGCCATGTAGCCAAAAACATTCAGTACTTC
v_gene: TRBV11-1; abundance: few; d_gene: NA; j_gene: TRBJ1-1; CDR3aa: CASSLGNLHTEAFF; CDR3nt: TGTGCCAGCAGCTTAGGGAATCTGCACACTGAAGCTTTCTTT
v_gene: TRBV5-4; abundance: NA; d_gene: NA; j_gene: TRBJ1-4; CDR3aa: CASSFSGRVDEKLFF; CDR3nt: TGTGCCAGCAGCTTCTCGGGCAGGGTTGATGAAAAACTGTTTTTT
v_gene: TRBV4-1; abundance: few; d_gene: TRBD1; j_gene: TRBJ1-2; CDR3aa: CASSQPGTAEYGYTF; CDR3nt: TGCGCCAGCAGCCAACCCGGGACAGCCGAATATGGCTACACCTTC
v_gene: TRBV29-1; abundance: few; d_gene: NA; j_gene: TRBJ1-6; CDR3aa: CSVLTGGEGPLHF; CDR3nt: TGCAGCGTCCTTACAGGAGGTGAGGGACCCCTCCACTTT
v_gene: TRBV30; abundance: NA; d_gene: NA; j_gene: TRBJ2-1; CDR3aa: CAWSVREQFF; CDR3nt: TGTGCCTGGAGTGTTCGTGAGCAGTTCTTC
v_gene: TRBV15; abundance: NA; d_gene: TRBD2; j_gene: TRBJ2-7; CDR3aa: CATSPGTSGYEQYF; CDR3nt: TGTGCCACCAGCCCCGGGACTAGCGGCTACGAGCAGTACTTC
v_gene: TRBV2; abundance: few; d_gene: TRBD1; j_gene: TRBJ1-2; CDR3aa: CASSENDRGLPNYGYTF; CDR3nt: TGTGCCAGCAGTGAAAACGACAGGGGGCTTCCCAACTATGGCTACACCTTC
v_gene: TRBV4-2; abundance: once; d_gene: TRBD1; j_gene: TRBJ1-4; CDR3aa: CASSATGGSNEKLFF; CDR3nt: TGTGCCAGCAGCGCTACAGGGGGTTCTAATGAAAAACTGTTTTTT
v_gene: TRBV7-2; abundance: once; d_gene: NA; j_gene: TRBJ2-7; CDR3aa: CASSFQRVSYEQYF; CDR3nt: TGTGCCAGCAGCTTTCAGAGAGTCTCCTACGAGCAGTACTTC
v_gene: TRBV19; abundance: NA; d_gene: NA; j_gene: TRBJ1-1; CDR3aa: CASSPRGDTEAFF; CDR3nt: TGTGCCAGTAGTCCAAGAGGGGACACTGAAGCTTTCTTT
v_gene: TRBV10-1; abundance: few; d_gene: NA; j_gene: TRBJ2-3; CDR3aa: CASSESGGSDTQYF; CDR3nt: TGCGCCAGCAGTGAGTCTGGGGGGTCAGATACGCAGTATTTT
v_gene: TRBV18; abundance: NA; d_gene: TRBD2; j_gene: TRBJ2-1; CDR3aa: CASSPISGGARNNEQFF; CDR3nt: TGTGCCAGCTCACCTATTAGCGGGGGGGCCCGGAACAATGAGCAGTTCTTC
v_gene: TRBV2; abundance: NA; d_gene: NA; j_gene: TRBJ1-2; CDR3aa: CASRYSGSGYTF; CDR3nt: TGTGCCAGCAGATACTCAGGGAGCGGCTACACCTTC
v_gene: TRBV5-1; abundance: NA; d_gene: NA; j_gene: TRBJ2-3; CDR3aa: CASSPGPSMDTQYF; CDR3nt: TGCGCCAGCAGCCCTGGTCCCTCAATGGATACGCAGTATTTT
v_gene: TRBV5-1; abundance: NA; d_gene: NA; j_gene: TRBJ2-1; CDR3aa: CASSLGGSYNEQFF; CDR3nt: TGCGCCAGCAGCTTGGGAGGCTCCTACAATGAGCAGTTCTTC
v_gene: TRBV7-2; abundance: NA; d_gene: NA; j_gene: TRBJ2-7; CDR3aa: CASSLGSSANYEQYF; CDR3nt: TGTGCCAGCAGCTTAGGTTCTAGCGCAAACTACGAGCAGTACTTC
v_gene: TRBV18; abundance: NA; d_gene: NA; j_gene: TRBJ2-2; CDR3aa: CASSSRTTIPGELFF; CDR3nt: TGTGCCAGCTCATCAAGAACGACAATCCCCGGGGAGCTGTTTTTT